Listed below are T cell receptor beta chains from one sample, sequenced in a study of vaccination and CD4 T cells after COVID-19. Their antigens remain unidentified. TCRdb fed the PCR reads into MiXCR, producing one record per CDR3 protein. The table lists about 20,000 distinct CDR3 sequences, roughly two fifths of them singletons. This material consisted of CD4+ T cells from blood, cultured in vitro, taken before SARS-CoV-2 vaccination. These receptors originate from a human donor who received a COVID-19 vaccine. The CDR3 runs from the conserved cysteine through the conserved F or W.

14	TRBV7-9	TRBJ2-7	CASSFSGQSYEQYF
12	TRBV20-1	TRBJ2-5	CSARGAPETQYF
14	TRBV20-1	TRBJ1-5	CSAMGGAGNQPQHF
11	TRBV20-1	TRBJ2-3	CSAKVADTQYF
13	TRBV19	TRBJ2-5	CASQGGGRQTQYF
14	TRBV6-1	TRBJ2-3	CASSRGFRTDTQYF
15	TRBV5-1	TRBJ1-2	CASSLGQGVAYGYTF
15	TRBV28	TRBJ1-5	CASSEPGYSNQPQHF
18	TRBV20-1	TRBJ1-6	CSAGMKQATFSYNSPLHF
11	TRBV21-1	TRBJ2-2	CASRRRGELFF
18	TRBV7-9	TRBJ2-3	CASSLAWRRGINTDTQYF
14	TRBV20-1	TRBJ1-5	CSARRPSYNQPQHF
15	TRBV10-1	TRBJ1-6	CASSENAGPNSPLHF
14	TRBV6-5	TRBJ1-1	CASSYPGGGTEAFF
15	TRBV20-1	TRBJ2-7	CSARDRLAGSYEQYF
13	TRBV12-3/TRBV12-4	TRBJ1-6	CASSFEEGSPLHF
17	TRBV20-1	TRBJ1-1	CSARGPNRGFNEAEAFF
15	TRBV20-1	TRBJ1-4	CSARKIRQFGEKLFF
15	TRBV6-5	TRBJ1-3	CASSYSEGRGNTIYF
17	TRBV6-1	TRBJ2-2	CASSEYFGTGVTGELFF
18	TRBV11-3	TRBJ1-1	CASSLDPWQAQGDTGAFF
13	TRBV20-1	TRBJ1-5	CSARSAAHQPQHF
13	TRBV2	TRBJ1-1	CASSEYEDTEAFF
17	TRBV6-5	TRBJ1-2	CASSYDLDRGRTQGYTF